Here is one TCR beta chain with its context. Antigen specificity is unknown. These data come from a study of blood T cells in healthy people across ages. Study findings and constraints: Unknown CMV status may confound age-related changes in expanded clones. Researchers said unsorted PBMCs prevented a conclusive naive versus antigen-experienced comparison.

Germline V gives CDR1 SQVTM, CDR2 ANQGSEA. This CDR3 spans 13 amino acids. V was trimmed by 7 bases and J by 7 bases, leaving 17 bases between them. A second about 7 to 11 cycle PCR used barcoded and J-beta primers. MiXCR was run by TCRdb on the 5' RACE reads, yielding one entry per CDR3 protein. The table includes fewer than 2 million distinct CDR3 sequences, 30% to 40% detected once. The receptor was derived from a human donor in good health. The chain employs TRBV29-1 and TRBJ2-1; D is perhaps TRBD2 (6 bases). The sample consisted of blood. This chain's CDR3 is CSAGGGAGNEQFF. CDR3 nucleotide sequence: TGCAGCGCCGGGGGAGGAGCAGGGAATGAGCAGTTCTTC.